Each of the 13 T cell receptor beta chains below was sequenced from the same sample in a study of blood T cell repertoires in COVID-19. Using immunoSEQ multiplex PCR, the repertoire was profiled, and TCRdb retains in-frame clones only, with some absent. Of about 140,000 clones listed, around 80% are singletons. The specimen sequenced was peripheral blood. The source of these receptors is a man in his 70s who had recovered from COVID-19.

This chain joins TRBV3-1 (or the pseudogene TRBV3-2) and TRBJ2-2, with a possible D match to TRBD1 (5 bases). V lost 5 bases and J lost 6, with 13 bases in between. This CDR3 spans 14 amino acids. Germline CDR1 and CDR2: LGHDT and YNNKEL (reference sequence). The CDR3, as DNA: TGTGCCAGCAGCGCGACAGCTTGGGCCGGGGAGCTGTTTTTT. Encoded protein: CASSATAWAGELFF.

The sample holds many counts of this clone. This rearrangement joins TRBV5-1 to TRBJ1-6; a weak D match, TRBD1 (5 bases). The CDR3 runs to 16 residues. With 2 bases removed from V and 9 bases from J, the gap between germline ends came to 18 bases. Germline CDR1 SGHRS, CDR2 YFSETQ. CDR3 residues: CASSLGWGSESSPLHF. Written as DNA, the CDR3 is TGCGCCAGCAGCTTAGGGTGGGGCAGCGAGAGTTCACCCCTCCACTTT.

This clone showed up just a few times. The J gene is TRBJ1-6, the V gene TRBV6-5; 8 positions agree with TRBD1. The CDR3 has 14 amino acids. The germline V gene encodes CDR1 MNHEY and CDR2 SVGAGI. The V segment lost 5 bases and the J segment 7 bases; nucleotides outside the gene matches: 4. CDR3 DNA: TGTGCCAGCAGTCCCGGGACAGGCAATTCACCCCTCCACTTT. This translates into CASSPGTGNSPLHF.

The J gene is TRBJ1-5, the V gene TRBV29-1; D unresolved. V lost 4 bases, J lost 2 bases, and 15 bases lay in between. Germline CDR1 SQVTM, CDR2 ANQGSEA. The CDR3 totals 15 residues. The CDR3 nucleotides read TGCAGCGTTGCCGACGGGGTCCTGGGCAATCAGCCCCAGCATTTT. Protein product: CSVADGVLGNQPQHF.

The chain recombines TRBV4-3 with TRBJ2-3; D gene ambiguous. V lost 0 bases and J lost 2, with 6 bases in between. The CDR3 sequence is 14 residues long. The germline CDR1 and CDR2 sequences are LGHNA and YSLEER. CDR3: CASSQEAYTDTQYF. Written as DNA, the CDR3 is TGCGCCAGCAGCCAAGAAGCCTACACAGATACGCAGTATTTT.

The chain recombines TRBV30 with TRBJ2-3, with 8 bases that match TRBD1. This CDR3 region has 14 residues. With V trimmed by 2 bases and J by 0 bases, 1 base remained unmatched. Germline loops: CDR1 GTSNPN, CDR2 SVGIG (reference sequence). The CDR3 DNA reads TGTGCCTGGAGTTGGACAGGGAGCACAGATACGCAGTATTTT. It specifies CAWSWTGSTDTQYF.

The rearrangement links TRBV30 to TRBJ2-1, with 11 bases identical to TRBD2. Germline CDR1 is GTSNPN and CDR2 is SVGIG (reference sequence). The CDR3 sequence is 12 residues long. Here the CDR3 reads CASGRARYEQFF. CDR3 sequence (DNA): TGTGCTAGCGGGAGGGCCAGATATGAGCAGTTCTTC. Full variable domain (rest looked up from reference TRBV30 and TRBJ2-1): SQTIHQWPATLVQPVGSPLSLECTVEGTSNPNLYWYRQAAGRGLQLLFYSVGIGQISSEVPQNLSASRPQDRQFILSSKKLLLSDSGFYLCASGRARYEQFFGPGTRLTVL.

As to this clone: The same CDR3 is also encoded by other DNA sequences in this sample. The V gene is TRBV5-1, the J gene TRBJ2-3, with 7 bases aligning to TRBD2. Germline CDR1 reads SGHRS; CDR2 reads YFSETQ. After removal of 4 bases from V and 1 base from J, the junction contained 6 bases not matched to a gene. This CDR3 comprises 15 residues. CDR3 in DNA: TGCGCCAGCAGCGTGGGGCTAGCGGGCACAGATACGCAGTATTTT. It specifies CASSVGLAGTDTQYF.

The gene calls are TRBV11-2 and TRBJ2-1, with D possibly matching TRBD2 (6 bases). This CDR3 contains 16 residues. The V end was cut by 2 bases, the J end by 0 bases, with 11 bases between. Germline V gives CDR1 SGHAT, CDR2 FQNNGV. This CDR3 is CASSLHSSGSYNEQFF. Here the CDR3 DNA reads TGTGCCAGCAGCTTACACAGTAGCGGCTCCTACAATGAGCAGTTCTTC.

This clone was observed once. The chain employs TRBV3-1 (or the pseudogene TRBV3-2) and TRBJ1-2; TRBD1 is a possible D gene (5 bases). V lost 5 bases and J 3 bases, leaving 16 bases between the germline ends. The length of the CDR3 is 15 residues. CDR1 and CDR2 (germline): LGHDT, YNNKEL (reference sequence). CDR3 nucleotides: TGTGCCAGCAGCAACTCGGGACGGAGGGACTATGGCTACACCTTC. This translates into CASSNSGRRDYGYTF.

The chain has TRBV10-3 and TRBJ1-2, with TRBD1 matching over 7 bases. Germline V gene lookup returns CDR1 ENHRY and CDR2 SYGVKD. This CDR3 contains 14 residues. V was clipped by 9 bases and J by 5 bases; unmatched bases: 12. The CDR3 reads CAIAATGEFYGYTF. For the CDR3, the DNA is TGTGCCATTGCCGCCACAGGGGAATTTTATGGCTACACCTTC.

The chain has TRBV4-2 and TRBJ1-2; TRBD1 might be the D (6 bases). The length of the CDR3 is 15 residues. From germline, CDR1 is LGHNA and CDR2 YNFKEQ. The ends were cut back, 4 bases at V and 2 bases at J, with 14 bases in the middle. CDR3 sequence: CASSPGDIRNYGYTF. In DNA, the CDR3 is TGTGCCAGCAGCCCAGGGGACATTAGAAACTATGGCTACACCTTC.

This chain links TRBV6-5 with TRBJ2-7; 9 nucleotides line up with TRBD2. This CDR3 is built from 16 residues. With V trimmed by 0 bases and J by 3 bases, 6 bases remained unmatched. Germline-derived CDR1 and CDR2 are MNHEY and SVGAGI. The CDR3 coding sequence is TGTGCCAGCAGTTACTCGAGTAGCGGGGGAATCTACGAGCAGTACTTC. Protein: CASSYSSSGGIYEQYF.